What follows are 3 T cell receptor beta chains derived from one specimen sequenced in a study of T cell repertoires in cytomegalovirus infection. These receptors' targets are unknown. MiXCR, run by TCRdb on the reads, gives a single entry per CDR3 protein. The data hold hundreds of thousands of distinct CDR3 sequences, with 33% observed a single time. The sequenced sample was cultured PBMCs, obtained from culture after CMV antigen stimulation. The origin of the receptors is a human donor in good health (CMV status not recorded). Some clones in this sample may be carry-over from other donors' samples.

J is TRBJ1-5 and V is TRBV12-3 or TRBV12-4, with no clear D. V was pared by 2 bases and J by 7 bases, with 12 bases between. CDR3 length equals 14 residues. CDR3 bases: TGTGCCAGCAGTTTAAATGCCCGAGGGCAGCCCCAGCATTTT. This sequence encodes CASSLNARGQPQHF.

The chain employs TRBV7-2 and TRBJ2-7, with 11 bases lining up with TRBD2. The CDR3 spans 15 residues. The germline V gene encodes CDR1 SGHTA and CDR2 FQGNSA. Unmatched junction bases numbered 7, after V lost 4 bases and J lost 5 bases. In DNA, the CDR3 is TGTGCCAGCAGCTACCGACTAGCGGGATCCCACGAGCAGTACTTC. Translation gives CASSYRLAGSHEQYF.

In this sample, this clonotype turned up once. The chain recombines TRBV7-9 with TRBJ1-2; 9 bases line up with TRBD1. Germline V gene data show CDR1 as SEHNR and CDR2 as FQNEAQ (reference sequence). Trimming took 1 base from V and 6 from J; bases not matched to a gene: 6. This CDR3 has 15 residues. The CDR3 here is CASSLGDRARDGYTF. CDR3 sequence (DNA): TGTGCCAGCAGCTTAGGGGACAGGGCACGAGATGGCTACACCTTC.